This TCR beta chain was retrieved from a study of T cell responses to AZD1222 COVID-19 vaccine. As to this clone: What it recognizes is unknown.

TCRdb keeps only in-frame clones here, not all; method: immunoSEQ multiplex PCR. This sample has around 94,000 clones, with 85% found just once. The V and J ends lost 10 bases and 6 bases, in that order; junction bases with no gene match: 12. The CDR3 has 14 amino acids. Germline CDR1 MNHEY, CDR2 SMNVEV (reference sequence). Overall study findings and caveats: Repertoires were obtained solely post-peak T cell response.

The source was peripheral blood, collected 28 days after the second AZD1222 dose. This sequence joins TRBV27 and TRBJ1-2, with 9 bases that match TRBD1. The origin of this receptor is an adult who received the AZD1222 COVID-19 vaccine. The CDR3 region is CATFGGQGVHGYTF. The CDR3 region has the DNA TGTGCCACCTTTGGGGGACAGGGAGTACATGGCTACACCTTC.